A selection of T cell receptor beta chains follows, all from one sample in a study of blood T cell repertoires in COVID-19. The data were produced by immunoSEQ multiplex PCR, yet TCRdb's version contains in-frame clones alone and is incomplete. The sample records tens of thousands of clones, 83% being singletons. Sequencing input: peripheral blood. These receptors came from a woman aged 80 or older with acute or convalescent COVID-19. Both conserved end residues are part of each CDR3. A D gene is named only where the DNA matches it firmly. Size tells how often a clone was seen (once, few, many) or the class of an expanded clone, and some rows leave it out.

j_call d_call clone_size v_call cdr3_nt cdr3_aa
TRBJ2-7 TRBD1 NA TRBV15 TGTGCCACCAGCAGGGGACAGGGGACCCCGGAGCGGCGGCAGTACTTC CATSRGQGTPERRQYF
TRBJ1-1 TRBD1 NA TRBV7-2 TGTGCCAGCACCAGACTGTCGGACAGGGGGCGGGGAACTGAAGCTTTCTTT CASTRLSDRGRGTEAFF
TRBJ2-7 NA NA TRBV19 TGTGCCAGTAGTATAGGGCTAGCGAACTACGAGCAGTACTTC CASSIGLANYEQYF
TRBJ2-1 NA NA TRBV7-2 TGTGCCAGCAGCTTAGAACGCAGAAATGAGCAGTTCTTC CASSLERRNEQFF
TRBJ2-2 NA NA TRBV7-2 TGTGCCAGCAGCTTAGATTTGGGGCGGATGAACACCGGGGAGCTGTTTTTT CASSLDLGRMNTGELFF
TRBJ2-3 NA NA TRBV6-6 TGTGCCAGCAGTCCCGGCAGGGCTCGGCTCCGAGGAGATACGCAGTATTTT CASSPGRARLRGDTQYF
TRBJ2-7 NA NA TRBV7-2 TGTGCCAGCAGCCCTTTTCCCCGACAGGTCACCTACGAGCAGTACTTC CASSPFPRQVTYEQYF
TRBJ1-6 NA NA TRBV19 TGTGCCAGTAGTATACCGGGACCCGGGGGAACACCCCTCCACTTT CASSIPGPGGTPLHF
TRBJ1-2 TRBD1 NA TRBV30 TGTGCCTGGGAACATCCAGGGGGCGCCGATGGCTACACCTTC CAWEHPGGADGYTF
TRBJ2-5 TRBD1 NA TRBV29-1 TGCAGCGTAGGGACAGTGGACATCACCCAGTACTTC CSVGTVDITQYF
TRBJ2-3 NA NA TRBV7-2 TGTGCCAGCAGCTCCGGGGTGAGGAATACGCAGTATTTT CASSSGVRNTQYF
TRBJ2-2 TRBD1 NA TRBV19 TGTGCCAGTAGTAGACCGGGACAGGGACCCGGGGAGCTGTTTTTT CASSRPGQGPGELFF
TRBJ2-3 TRBD1 NA TRBV19 TGTGCCAGTAGTGACCTGCAGGGGGTAGATACGCAGTATTTT CASSDLQGVDTQYF
TRBJ2-7 TRBD1 NA TRBV5-1 TGCGCCAGCAGTCGGGGACAGGGCTACGAGCAGTACTTC CASSRGQGYEQYF
TRBJ2-7 TRBD2 NA TRBV3-1/TRBV3-2 TGTGCCAGCAGCCAAGGGCGGGAGATCTACGAGCAGTACTTC CASSQGREIYEQYF
TRBJ2-3 TRBD1 NA TRBV29-1 TGCAGCACCGGGACAGGTACAAAAGATACGCAGTATTTT CSTGTGTKDTQYF
TRBJ2-2 TRBD1 NA TRBV6-2/TRBV6-3 TGTGCCAGCAGTTACGAAACAGGGGAAACCGGGGAGCTGTTTTTT CASSYETGETGELFF
TRBJ2-3 TRBD2 few TRBV10-3 TGTGCCATCAGTGAGGGGAGGGACGGCGATACGCAGTATTTT CAISEGRDGDTQYF
TRBJ2-1 NA once TRBV19 TGTGCCAGTAGTGCCACAGTTAATGAGCAGTTCTTC CASSATVNEQFF
TRBJ2-1 TRBD1 NA TRBV28 TGTGCCAGCAACCTACAGGGGGCGTGGAATGAGCAGTTCTTC CASNLQGAWNEQFF
TRBJ2-1 TRBD2 NA TRBV10-2 TGCGCCAGCACCCCCCCGGGACTAGCGGGAGGGCCTGGGAATGAGCAGTTCTTC CASTPPGLAGGPGNEQFF
TRBJ2-7 NA NA TRBV11-3 TGTGCCAGCAGCTCCTCCCCGGGGGTCGAGCAGTACTTC CASSSSPGVEQYF
TRBJ1-2 TRBD1 NA TRBV3-1/TRBV3-2 TGTGCCAGCAGCCAAGGGACAGGGGTTGTAGATGGCTACACCTTC CASSQGTGVVDGYTF
TRBJ1-2 NA NA TRBV9 TGTGCCAGCAGCCCCGGGACATCTGGGGCTGGCTACACCTTC CASSPGTSGAGYTF
TRBJ2-3 NA NA TRBV29-1 TGCAGCACAACGGGTATGCGGGGACGCACAGATACGCAGTATTTT CSTTGMRGRTDTQYF
TRBJ2-5 NA NA TRBV30 TGTGCCTGGAGTGTACAACCCCAAGAGACCCAGTACTTC CAWSVQPQETQYF
TRBJ2-1 NA NA TRBV3-1/TRBV3-2 TGTGCCAGCAGCCAAGCGCCGGGAGACCGGTACAATGAGCAGTTCTTC CASSQAPGDRYNEQFF
TRBJ1-1 NA few TRBV19 TGTGCCAGTAGTATTATAGGGAGGTCGAGTGGCACTGAAGCTTTCTTT CASSIIGRSSGTEAFF
TRBJ1-2 NA NA TRBV29-1 TGCAGCGTTGAAAGGACGGGAGGGTGGGGCTACACCTTC CSVERTGGWGYTF
TRBJ2-3 TRBD2 NA TRBV6-2/TRBV6-3 TGTGCCAGCAGTAGTTGGGGCGGGGCGAGCGGGAGTACCACAGATACGCAGTATTTT CASSSWGGASGSTTDTQYF
TRBJ2-1 NA NA TRBV11-2 TGTGCCAGCAGCTCCACTAGTCGGAATGAGCAGTTCTTC CASSSTSRNEQFF
TRBJ2-2 NA NA TRBV9 TGTGCCAGCAGCGTAGTGCCAGGGTCTAACACCGGGGAGCTGTTTTTT CASSVVPGSNTGELFF
TRBJ2-7 NA once TRBV19 TGTGCCAGTAGTATAGGTGGTGGCGGTGGCTACGAGCAGTACTTC CASSIGGGGGYEQYF
TRBJ2-1 TRBD1 once TRBV24-1 TGTGCCACCAGTGAGGACAGGGGGATATACAATGAGCAGTTCTTC CATSEDRGIYNEQFF
TRBJ2-1 TRBD2 NA TRBV7-6 TGTGCCAGCAGCTTAACGGTAGCGGGGGAAAACTACAATGAGCAGTTCTTC CASSLTVAGENYNEQFF
TRBJ2-7 NA NA TRBV7-2 TGTGCCAGCAGCTTTGGCGGGTACCCTTCCTACGAGCAGTACTTC CASSFGGYPSYEQYF
TRBJ2-1 NA NA TRBV4-1 TGCGCCAGCAGCCAATCCCCGAAGTGGAGCTCCTACAATGAGCAGTTCTTC CASSQSPKWSSYNEQFF
TRBJ1-5 TRBD1 NA TRBV18 TGTGCCAGCTCACCGGACAGGGACGGCCAGCCCCAGCATTTT CASSPDRDGQPQHF
TRBJ2-6 NA NA TRBV2 TGTGCCAGCCGCAGCACTAGATCTGGGGCCAACGTCCTGACTTTC CASRSTRSGANVLTF
TRBJ2-7 TRBD1 NA TRBV5-4 TGTGCCAGCAGCTACGGGACAGGGCCAGGGGGCTCCTACGAGCAGTACTTC CASSYGTGPGGSYEQYF
TRBJ2-1 TRBD2 NA TRBV7-2 TGTGCCAGCAGCGTTGCGGGGAGGGCCCACAATGAGCAGTTCTTC CASSVAGRAHNEQFF
TRBJ2-7 NA NA TRBV12-3/TRBV12-4 TGTGCCAGCAGTAGGGAGTACGAGCAGTACTTC CASSREYEQYF
TRBJ2-3 NA NA TRBV9 TGTGCCAGCAGCGTAGGGCCTGCCAGCACAGATACGCAGTATTTT CASSVGPASTDTQYF
TRBJ2-2 TRBD1 NA TRBV18 TGTGCCAGCTCACCCCGGACAGGGAACACCGGGGAGCTGTTTTTT CASSPRTGNTGELFF
TRBJ2-2 TRBD2 NA TRBV3-1/TRBV3-2 TGTGCCAGCAGCCAAGACATAGCGGGAGGGCCCGGCACCGGGGAGCTGTTTTTT CASSQDIAGGPGTGELFF
TRBJ2-2 NA few TRBV27 TGTGCCAGCAGTTTGGTGCGGGACACCGGGGAGCTGTTTTTT CASSLVRDTGELFF